This TCR beta chain was observed in a study of OX40 agonist ivuxolimab in advanced cancers. Looking at the study overall: While on treatment, patients had intravenous ivuxolimab at 0.01 to 10 mg/kg every 2 weeks. Patients assigned to dose escalation were diagnosed with hepatocellular carcinoma, melanoma, renal cell or head and neck cancer.

The protocol was immunoSEQ multiplex PCR, while the TCRdb copy is restricted to in-frame clones and leaves out a portion. This sample has 55,000 to 90,000 clones; just over 85% occur once, and the top ten carry approximately 2.5%. Notes on the study in general: Some of the lowest clonal expansion was seen in partial responders at 0.1-3.0 mg/kg.

In regard to this clone: Its specificity is unknown.

This receptor was taken from an adult with an advanced solid tumor such as melanoma, head and neck, liver or kidney cancer. Here the sequenced sample was CD4+ or CD8+ T cells sorted from blood, taken in a trial of the OX40 agonist ivuxolimab.

CDR3 in DNA: TGTGCCAGCAGTTTCTCTAGCGGGAGGGATACGCAGTATTTT. This encodes CASSFSSGRDTQYF. The chain links TRBV11-2 to TRBJ2-3, with TRBD2 identical over 11 bases. Germline V CDR1 and CDR2: SGHAT, FQNNGV. The CDR3 covers 14 residues. The ends lost 6 bases at V and 6 bases at J; junction bases unmatched: 5.